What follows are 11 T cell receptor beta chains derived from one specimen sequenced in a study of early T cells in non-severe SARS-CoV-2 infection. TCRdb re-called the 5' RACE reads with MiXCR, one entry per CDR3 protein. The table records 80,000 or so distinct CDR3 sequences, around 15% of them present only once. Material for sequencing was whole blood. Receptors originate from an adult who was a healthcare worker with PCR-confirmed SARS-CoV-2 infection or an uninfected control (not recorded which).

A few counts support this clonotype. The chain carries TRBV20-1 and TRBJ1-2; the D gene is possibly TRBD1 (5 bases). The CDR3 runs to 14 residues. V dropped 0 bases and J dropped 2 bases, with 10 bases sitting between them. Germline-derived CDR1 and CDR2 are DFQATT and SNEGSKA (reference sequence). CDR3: CSARERGANYGYTF. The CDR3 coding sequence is TGCAGTGCTAGAGAGCGGGGCGCGAACTATGGCTACACCTTC.

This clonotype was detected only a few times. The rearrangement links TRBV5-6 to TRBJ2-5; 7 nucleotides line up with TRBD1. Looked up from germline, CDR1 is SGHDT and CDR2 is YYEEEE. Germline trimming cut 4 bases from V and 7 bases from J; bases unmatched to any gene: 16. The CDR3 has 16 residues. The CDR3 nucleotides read TGTGCCAGCAGCCTCAACAGGGGTGAAGAAATCGGGACCCAGTACTTC. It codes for CASSLNRGEEIGTQYF.

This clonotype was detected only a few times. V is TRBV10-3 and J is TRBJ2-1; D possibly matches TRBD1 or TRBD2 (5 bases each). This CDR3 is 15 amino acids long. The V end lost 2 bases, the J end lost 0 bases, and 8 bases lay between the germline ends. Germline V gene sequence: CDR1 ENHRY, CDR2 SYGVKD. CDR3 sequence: CAISEGTSSYNEQFF. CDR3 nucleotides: TGTGCCATCAGTGAGGGGACGAGCTCCTACAATGAGCAGTTCTTC.

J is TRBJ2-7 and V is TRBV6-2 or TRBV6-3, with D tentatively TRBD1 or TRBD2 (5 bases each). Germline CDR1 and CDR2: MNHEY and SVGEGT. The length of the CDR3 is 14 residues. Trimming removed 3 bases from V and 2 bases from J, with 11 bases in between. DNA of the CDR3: TGTGCCAGCAGTTATGGGACGGCCGCCTACGAGCAGTACTTC. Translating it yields CASSYGTAAYEQYF.

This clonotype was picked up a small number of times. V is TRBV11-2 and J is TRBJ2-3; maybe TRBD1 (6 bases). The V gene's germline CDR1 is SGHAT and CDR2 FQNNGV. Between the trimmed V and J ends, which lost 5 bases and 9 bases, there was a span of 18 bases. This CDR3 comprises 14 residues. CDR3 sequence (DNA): TGTGCCAGCAGCCTTTCGCGGCAGGGGACGACGCAGTATTTT. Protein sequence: CASSLSRQGTTQYF.

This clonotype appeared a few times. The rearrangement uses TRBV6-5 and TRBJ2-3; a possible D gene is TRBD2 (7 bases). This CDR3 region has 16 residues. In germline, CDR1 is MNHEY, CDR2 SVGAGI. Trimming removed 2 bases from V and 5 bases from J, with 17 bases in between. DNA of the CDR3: TGTGCCAGCAGTTACGGGGGGCGCGGGGGAGAAGATACGCAGTATTTT. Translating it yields CASSYGGRGGEDTQYF.

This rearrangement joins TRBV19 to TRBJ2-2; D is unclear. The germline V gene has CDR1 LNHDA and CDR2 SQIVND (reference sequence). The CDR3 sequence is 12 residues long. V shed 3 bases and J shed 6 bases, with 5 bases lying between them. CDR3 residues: CASSIGSGELFF. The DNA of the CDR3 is TGTGCCAGTAGTATTGGGTCCGGGGAGCTGTTTTTT.

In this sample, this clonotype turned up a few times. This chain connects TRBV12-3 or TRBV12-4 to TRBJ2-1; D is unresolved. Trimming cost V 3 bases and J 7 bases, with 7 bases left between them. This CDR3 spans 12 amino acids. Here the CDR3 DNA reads TGTGCCAGCAGTTTTCACCCGAATGAGCAGTTCTTC. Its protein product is CASSFHPNEQFF.

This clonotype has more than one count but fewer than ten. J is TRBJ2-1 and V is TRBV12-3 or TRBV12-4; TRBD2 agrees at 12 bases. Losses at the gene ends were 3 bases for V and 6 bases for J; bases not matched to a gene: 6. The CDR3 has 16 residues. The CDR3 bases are TGTGCCAGCAGTTTGGCGACTAGCGGGAGACGCAATGAGCAGTTCTTC. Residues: CASSLATSGRRNEQFF.

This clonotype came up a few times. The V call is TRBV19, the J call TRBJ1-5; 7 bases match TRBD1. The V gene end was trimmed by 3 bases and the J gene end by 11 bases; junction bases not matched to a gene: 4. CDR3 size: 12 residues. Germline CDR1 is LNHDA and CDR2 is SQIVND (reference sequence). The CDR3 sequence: CASSMDRISQHF. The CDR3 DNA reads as TGTGCCAGTAGTATGGACAGGATCTCCCAGCATTTT.

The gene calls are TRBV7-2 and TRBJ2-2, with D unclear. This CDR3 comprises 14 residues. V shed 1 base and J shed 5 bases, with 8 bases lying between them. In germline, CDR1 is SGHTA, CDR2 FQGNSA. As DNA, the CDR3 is TGTGCCAGCAGCTTAGTGGACGCTACCGGGGAGCTGTTTTTT. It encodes CASSLVDATGELFF.